This is a list of T cell receptor beta chains from one sample in a study of cytomegalovirus exposure and HLA in healthy donors. Libraries were prepared by immunoSEQ multiplex PCR; TCRdb keeps only in-frame clonotypes and omits some of them. This sample yields roughly 190,000 clones, of which roughly 13% are seen a single time; under 10% belongs to the top ten. The specimen sequenced was PBMCs. These receptors were obtained from a man between 45 and 60 years old in good health and CMV-seropositive. Both conserved end residues are part of each CDR3. The order of the fields is V gene, D gene, clone size, J gene, CDR3 DNA, CDR3 protein. D genes are given only for firm matches. A row's size may be missing; if present it is once, few, many or a size class.

V gene: TRBV5-6
D gene: TRBD1
clone size: few
J gene: TRBJ1-6
CDR3 DNA: TGTGCCAGCAGGTCAGGGCAGGGGGCTAATTCACCCCTCCACTTT
CDR3 protein: CASRSGQGANSPLHF

V gene: TRBV5-5
D gene: -
clone size: few
J gene: TRBJ2-6
CDR3 DNA: TGTGCCAGCAGCTCTAACAGGGACTCTGGGGCCAACGTCCTGACTTTC
CDR3 protein: CASSSNRDSGANVLTF

V gene: TRBV15
D gene: -
clone size: -
J gene: TRBJ1-1
CDR3 DNA: TGTGCCACCAGCAGAGGGCGGACAAGTGAAGCTTTCTTT
CDR3 protein: CATSRGRTSEAFF

V gene: TRBV7-2
D gene: -
clone size: few
J gene: TRBJ2-3
CDR3 DNA: TGTGCCAGCAGCTTAGACACCGATACGCAGTATTTT
CDR3 protein: CASSLDTDTQYF

V gene: TRBV6-4
D gene: -
clone size: -
J gene: TRBJ1-2
CDR3 DNA: TGTGCCAGCAGCCCCGACACTACAGGGAACTATGGCTACACCTTC
CDR3 protein: CASSPDTTGNYGYTF

V gene: TRBV19
D gene: -
clone size: few
J gene: TRBJ1-2
CDR3 DNA: TGTGCCAGTAGCTCACTGGTCCCTTATGGCTACACCTTC
CDR3 protein: CASSSLVPYGYTF

V gene: TRBV7-8
D gene: -
clone size: -
J gene: TRBJ2-3
CDR3 DNA: TGTGCCAGCAGCTTAGCCCAGGCAGATACGCAGTATTTT
CDR3 protein: CASSLAQADTQYF

V gene: TRBV11-3
D gene: TRBD1
clone size: -
J gene: TRBJ2-7
CDR3 DNA: TGTGCCAGCAGCTTAGCACTACAGGGGTACGAGCAGTACTTC
CDR3 protein: CASSLALQGYEQYF

V gene: TRBV6-5
D gene: -
clone size: -
J gene: TRBJ1-3
CDR3 DNA: TGTGCCAGCAGCCGCGACTCTGGAAACACCATATATTTT
CDR3 protein: CASSRDSGNTIYF

V gene: TRBV2
D gene: TRBD2
clone size: -
J gene: TRBJ2-3
CDR3 DNA: TGTGCCAGCAGCGGAAGGACTAGCGGGGGCACAGATACGCAGTATTTT
CDR3 protein: CASSGRTSGGTDTQYF

V gene: TRBV5-1
D gene: TRBD1
clone size: -
J gene: TRBJ2-2
CDR3 DNA: TGCGCCAGCAGCAGAGACAGGGGAACCGGGGAGCTGTTTTTT
CDR3 protein: CASSRDRGTGELFF

V gene: TRBV9
D gene: -
clone size: few
J gene: TRBJ2-5
CDR3 DNA: TGTGCCAGCAGCGTAGGGACTATCGCCGAGACCCAGTACTTC
CDR3 protein: CASSVGTIAETQYF

V gene: TRBV4-1
D gene: -
clone size: few
J gene: TRBJ1-4
CDR3 DNA: TGCGCCAGCAGCCAAAGGCTTGGGGCCAGGCAGAAACTGTTTTTT
CDR3 protein: CASSQRLGARQKLFF

V gene: TRBV2
D gene: TRBD1
clone size: -
J gene: TRBJ1-5
CDR3 DNA: TGTGCCAGCAGTGTTGGGACAGGGGGCGCAGAGCCCCAGCATTTT
CDR3 protein: CASSVGTGGAEPQHF

V gene: TRBV5-1
D gene: TRBD2
clone size: -
J gene: TRBJ2-2
CDR3 DNA: TGCGCCAGCAGCTCCGGGGACTACCGAACCGGGGAGCTGTTTTTT
CDR3 protein: CASSSGDYRTGELFF

V gene: TRBV7-8
D gene: -
clone size: few
J gene: TRBJ1-1
CDR3 DNA: TGTGCCAGCAGCTTAGAGGTTGGGAGGCCTGAAGCTTTCTTT
CDR3 protein: CASSLEVGRPEAFF

V gene: TRBV7-2
D gene: -
clone size: few
J gene: TRBJ2-5
CDR3 DNA: TGTGCCAGCAGCTTCATAGGGGGTGGGGGGGATATCCAGTACTTC
CDR3 protein: CASSFIGGGGDIQYF

V gene: TRBV7-2
D gene: TRBD1
clone size: -
J gene: TRBJ1-3
CDR3 DNA: TGTGCCAGCAGCTCTCCGGGACAGGGATTTGGAAACACCATATATTTT
CDR3 protein: CASSSPGQGFGNTIYF

V gene: TRBV4-3
D gene: -
clone size: -
J gene: TRBJ1-6
CDR3 DNA: TGCGCCAGCAGCCAAGATGTGGGCCGTAACTCACCCCTCCACTTT
CDR3 protein: CASSQDVGRNSPLHF

V gene: TRBV4-3
D gene: TRBD2
clone size: few
J gene: TRBJ2-4
CDR3 DNA: TGCGCCAGCAGCCAAGCCATCGGGGGGAACATTCAGTACTTC
CDR3 protein: CASSQAIGGNIQYF

V gene: TRBV4-3
D gene: -
clone size: -
J gene: TRBJ2-2
CDR3 DNA: TGCGCCAGCAGCCAAGAACAGCAGAACACCGGGGAGCTGTTTTTT
CDR3 protein: CASSQEQQNTGELFF

V gene: TRBV21-1
D gene: -
clone size: few
J gene: TRBJ1-4
CDR3 DNA: TGTGCCAGCAGCAAACTTCGACCAGGACAGGGGGCTGTGGCAACTAATGAAAAACTGTTTTTT
CDR3 protein: CASSKLRPGQGAVATNEKLFF

V gene: TRBV15
D gene: TRBD2
clone size: few
J gene: TRBJ2-3
CDR3 DNA: TGTGCCACCAGCAGAGTATCAAGGGCGGGGGGGCAGAGCACAGATACGCAGTATTTT
CDR3 protein: CATSRVSRAGGQSTDTQYF

V gene: TRBV9
D gene: TRBD1
clone size: few
J gene: TRBJ2-2
CDR3 DNA: TGTGCCAGCAGCGCCCCCGGGACAGGGCGGACCGGGGAGCTGTTTTTT
CDR3 protein: CASSAPGTGRTGELFF

V gene: TRBV7-9
D gene: TRBD1
clone size: few
J gene: TRBJ1-6
CDR3 DNA: TGTGCCAGCAGCGGCCAAGGACAGGGAACTTCACCCCTCCACTTT
CDR3 protein: CASSGQGQGTSPLHF

V gene: TRBV28
D gene: -
clone size: -
J gene: TRBJ1-1
CDR3 DNA: TGTGCCAGCAGTCCGGGGGGGACTGAAGCTTTCTTT
CDR3 protein: CASSPGGTEAFF

V gene: TRBV4-3
D gene: TRBD2
clone size: -
J gene: TRBJ2-2
CDR3 DNA: TGCGCCAGCAGCCAAGGACTAGCGGGGGGGCAGGCCGGGGAGCTGTTTTTT
CDR3 protein: CASSQGLAGGQAGELFF

V gene: TRBV11-2
D gene: TRBD1
clone size: few
J gene: TRBJ1-4
CDR3 DNA: TGTGCCAGCAGCGTAAGACAGGGGGCAATTCCGTTTTTT
CDR3 protein: CASSVRQGAIPFF

V gene: TRBV5-1
D gene: TRBD1
clone size: few
J gene: TRBJ2-1
CDR3 DNA: TGCGCCAGCGGGATGCCGGGACAGGGGGCCGGCAATGAGCAGTTCTTC
CDR3 protein: CASGMPGQGAGNEQFF

V gene: TRBV7-2
D gene: -
clone size: -
J gene: TRBJ1-2
CDR3 DNA: TGTGCCAGCAGCCCCCGCAATGTGGGCCGGGGTGGCTACACCTTC
CDR3 protein: CASSPRNVGRGGYTF

V gene: TRBV6-5
D gene: -
clone size: few
J gene: TRBJ2-2
CDR3 DNA: TGTGCCAGCAGTCTTCAGGTTGCCGGGGAGCTGTTTTTT
CDR3 protein: CASSLQVAGELFF

V gene: TRBV7-6
D gene: TRBD1
clone size: few
J gene: TRBJ2-1
CDR3 DNA: TGTGCCAGCAGCCACCCGGGACAGGGCCACAATGAGCAGTTCTTC
CDR3 protein: CASSHPGQGHNEQFF

V gene: TRBV27
D gene: -
clone size: -
J gene: TRBJ2-1
CDR3 DNA: TGTGCCAGCAGTTTATCAGGCAGGGTAAATGAGCAGTTCTTC
CDR3 protein: CASSLSGRVNEQFF